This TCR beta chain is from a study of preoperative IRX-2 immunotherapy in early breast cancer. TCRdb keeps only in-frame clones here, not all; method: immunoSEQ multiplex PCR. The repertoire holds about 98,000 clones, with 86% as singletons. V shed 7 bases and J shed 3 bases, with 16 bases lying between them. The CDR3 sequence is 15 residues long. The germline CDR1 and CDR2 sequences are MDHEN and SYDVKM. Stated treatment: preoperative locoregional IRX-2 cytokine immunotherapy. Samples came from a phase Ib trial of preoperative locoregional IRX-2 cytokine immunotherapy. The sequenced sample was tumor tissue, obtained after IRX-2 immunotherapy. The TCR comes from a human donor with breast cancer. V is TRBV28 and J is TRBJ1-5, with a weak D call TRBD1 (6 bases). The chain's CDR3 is CASINTGLVNQPQHF. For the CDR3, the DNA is TGTGCCAGCATTAATACAGGGCTGGTCAATCAGCCCCAGCATTTT. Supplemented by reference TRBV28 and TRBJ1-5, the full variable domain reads DVKVTQSSRYLVKRTGEKVFLECVQDMDHENMFWYRQDPGLGLRLIYFSYDVKMKEKGDIPEGYSVSREKKERFSLILESASTNQTSMYLCASINTGLVNQPQHFGDGTRLSIL.